This TCR beta chain was sequenced for a study of blood T cell repertoires in COVID-19. Across the whole study: The study drew acute and convalescent COVID-19 samples from the United States, Italy and Spain. Sources were T cells, B-cell-depleted T cells, or PBMCs; the material itself was cDNA or gDNA.

Germline CDR1 reads GTSNPN; CDR2 reads SVGIG (reference sequence). V was clipped by 4 bases and J by 2 bases, with 15 bases between them. This CDR3 has 15 residues. In the original processing: It was from reference gene primer amplification that nucleated cell counts were estimated. Some clones are missing from TCRdb's copy, which holds only in-frame ones; the method was immunoSEQ multiplex PCR. V, J and clone size are taken as reported in that table, and D and trimming were inferred from the DNA itself. The sample has roughly 200,000 clones, approximately 89% seen once. This TCR was recovered from a woman between 25 and 40 years old with acute or convalescent COVID-19. The specimen sequenced was peripheral blood. This chain connects TRBV30 to TRBJ2-1; TRBD2 is a possible D gene (6 bases). CDR3 protein: CAWTPLARPYNEQFF. As DNA, the CDR3 is TGTGCCTGGACCCCACTAGCACGCCCCTACAATGAGCAGTTCTTC.